This T cell receptor (beta chain) was identified in a study of blood T cell repertoires in COVID-19. Study context: COVID-19 samples, acute and convalescent, were from the United States, Italy and Spain. Sources were T cells, B-cell-depleted T cells, or PBMCs; the material itself was cDNA or gDNA.

Per germline, CDR1 LGHDT and CDR2 YNNKEL (reference sequence). This CDR3 has 16 residues. The ends were cut back, 1 base at V and 7 bases at J, with 14 bases in the middle. Per the original methods: Scientists estimated how many nucleated cells there were by amplifying reference gene primers. Assay: immunoSEQ multiplex PCR; the TCRdb copy retains only in-frame clones and omits some. The DNA was the basis for D and trimming; V, J and clone size are from that table. The sample has roughly 60,000 clones, about 91% seen once. The sequencing sample was made of peripheral blood. The sequence was collected from a middle-aged man with active COVID-19. The rearrangement joins TRBV3-1 (or the pseudogene TRBV3-2) to TRBJ1-6; no clear D. CDR3 region: CASSQGTRLRNSPLHF. The CDR3 nucleotides are TGTGCCAGCAGCCAAGGAACCCGGTTACGAAATTCACCCCTCCACTTT.